The text below deals with one T cell receptor beta chain. What it binds is not known. The data derive from a study of T cell responses to AZD1222 COVID-19 vaccine. Study results and caveats: Donors in the cohort were predominantly white British and more often female, and clonal diversity was possibly underestimated. At study baseline, merely five or six AZD1222 recipients were seropositive. Across spike, vaccine-associated CD4 TCRs were found, dominant at 160-218 and 743-854.

V shed 2 bases and J shed 2 bases, with 11 bases lying between them. Germline CDR1 reads KGHSH; CDR2 reads LQKENI. The CDR3 consists of 15 residues. The repertoire was sequenced with immunoSEQ multiplex PCR; TCRdb's copy has only in-frame clones and lacks some. The data hold about 130,000 clones, with more than 75% observed a single time. V is TRBV18 and J is TRBJ2-3; TRBD2 is a possible D gene (5 bases). Sequencing was performed on peripheral blood, taken on day 0 of AZD1222 vaccination. This clonotype originated in an adult in good health. This chain's CDR3 is CASSPSNGNTDTQYF. CDR3 in DNA: TGTGCCAGCTCACCATCGAACGGGAACACAGATACGCAGTATTTT.